This section outlines one TCR beta chain sequence together with its context. Its antigen is not identified. The source of the sample is a study of OX40 agonist ivuxolimab in advanced cancers. In the study overall: Prior therapy, whether anti-PD-1, anti-PD-L1 or anti-CTLA-4, was allowed, and roughly 40% had some. Study outcomes and limitations: In general, CD8+ T cells held more expanded clones than CD4+ did, on average.

Autoimmune disease history or systemic immunosuppression meant exclusion. The germline CDR1 and CDR2 sequences are LNHDA and SQIVND (reference sequence). CDR3 length: 15 amino acids. After removal of 4 bases from V and 8 bases from J, the junction contained 8 bases not matched to a gene. Assay: immunoSEQ multiplex PCR; the TCRdb copy retains only in-frame clones and omits some. The sample holds around 100,000 clones, 90% to 95% seen once. The chain couples TRBV19 to TRBJ1-4; 9 nucleotides agree with TRBD1. This TCR was recovered from an adult with an advanced solid tumor such as melanoma, head and neck, liver or kidney cancer. Sequencing was performed on CD4+ or CD8+ T cells sorted from blood, taken in a trial of the OX40 agonist ivuxolimab. In DNA form, the CDR3 reads TGTGCCAGTAGTAGCCGGACAGGGGAGAGGGAAAAACTGTTTTTT. Encoded protein: CASSSRTGEREKLFF.